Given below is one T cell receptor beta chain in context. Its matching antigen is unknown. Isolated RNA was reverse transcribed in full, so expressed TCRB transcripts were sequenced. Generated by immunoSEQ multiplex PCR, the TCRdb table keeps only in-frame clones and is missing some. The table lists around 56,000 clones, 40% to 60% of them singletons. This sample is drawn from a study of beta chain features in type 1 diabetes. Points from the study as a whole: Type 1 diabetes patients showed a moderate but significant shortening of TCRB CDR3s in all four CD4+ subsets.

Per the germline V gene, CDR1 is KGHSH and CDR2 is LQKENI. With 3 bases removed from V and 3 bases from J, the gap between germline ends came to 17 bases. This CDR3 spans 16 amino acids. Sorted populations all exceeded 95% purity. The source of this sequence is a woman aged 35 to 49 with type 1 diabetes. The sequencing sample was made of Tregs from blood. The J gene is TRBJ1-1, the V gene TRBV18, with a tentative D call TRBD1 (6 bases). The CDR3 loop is CASSPKQGRRYTEAFF. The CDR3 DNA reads TGTGCCAGCTCACCGAAACAGGGTCGGAGGTACACTGAAGCTTTCTTT.